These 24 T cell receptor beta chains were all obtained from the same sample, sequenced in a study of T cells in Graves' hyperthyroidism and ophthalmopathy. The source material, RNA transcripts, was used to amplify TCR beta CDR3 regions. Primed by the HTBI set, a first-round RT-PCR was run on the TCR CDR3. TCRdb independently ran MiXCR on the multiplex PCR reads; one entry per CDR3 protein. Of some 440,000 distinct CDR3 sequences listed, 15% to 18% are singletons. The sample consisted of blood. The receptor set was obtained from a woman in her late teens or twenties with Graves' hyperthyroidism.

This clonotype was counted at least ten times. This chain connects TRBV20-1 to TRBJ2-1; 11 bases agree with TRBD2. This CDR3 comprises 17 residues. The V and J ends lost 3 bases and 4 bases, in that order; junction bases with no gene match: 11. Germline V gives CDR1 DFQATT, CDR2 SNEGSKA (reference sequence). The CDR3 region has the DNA TGCAGTGCTAGTGGCCTAGCGGGGGGCCGAACGTACAATGAGCAGTTCTTC. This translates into CSASGLAGGRTYNEQFF.

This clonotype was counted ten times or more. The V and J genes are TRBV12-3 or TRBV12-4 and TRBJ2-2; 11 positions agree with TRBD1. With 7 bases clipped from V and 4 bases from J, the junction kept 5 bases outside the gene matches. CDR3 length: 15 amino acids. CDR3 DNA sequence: TGTGCCAGCAAATCCGGGACAGGGGGCACCGGGGAGCTGTTTTTT. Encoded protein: CASKSGTGGTGELFF.

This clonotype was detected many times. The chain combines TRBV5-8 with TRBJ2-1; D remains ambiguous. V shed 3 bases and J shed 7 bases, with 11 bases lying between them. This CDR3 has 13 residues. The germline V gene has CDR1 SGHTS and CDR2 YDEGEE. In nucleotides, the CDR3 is TGTGCCAGCAGCTCATCAGAGTATAATGAGCAGTTCTTC. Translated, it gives CASSSSEYNEQFF. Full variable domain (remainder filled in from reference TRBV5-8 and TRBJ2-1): EAGVTQSPTHLIKTRGQQATLRCSPISGHTSVYWYQQALGLGLQFLLWYDEGEERNRGNFPPRFSGRQFPNYSSELNVNALELEDSALYLCASSSSEYNEQFFGPGTRLTVL.

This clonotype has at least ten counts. The CDR3 nucleotides read TGTGCCAGCAGCCGACAGGGGGCCGATAATGAAAAACTGTTTTTT. It encodes CASSRQGADNEKLFF. The V gene is TRBV2, the J gene TRBJ1-4; 10 positions agree with TRBD1. V lost 6 bases, J lost 4 bases, and 5 bases stayed unmatched. The V gene's germline CDR1 is SNHLY and CDR2 FYNNEI. The CDR3 has 15 amino acids.

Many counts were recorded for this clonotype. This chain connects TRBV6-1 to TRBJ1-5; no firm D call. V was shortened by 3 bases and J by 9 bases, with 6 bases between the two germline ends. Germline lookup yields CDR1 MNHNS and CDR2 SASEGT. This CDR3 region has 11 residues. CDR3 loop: CASSDLGPQHF. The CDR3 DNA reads TGTGCCAGCAGTGACTTAGGGCCCCAGCATTTT.

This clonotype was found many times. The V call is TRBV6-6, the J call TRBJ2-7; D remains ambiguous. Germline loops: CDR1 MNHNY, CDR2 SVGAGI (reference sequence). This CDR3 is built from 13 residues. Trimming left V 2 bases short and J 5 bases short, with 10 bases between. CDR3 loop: CASSYKFNNEQYF. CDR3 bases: TGTGCCAGCAGTTACAAATTTAACAACGAGCAGTACTTC.

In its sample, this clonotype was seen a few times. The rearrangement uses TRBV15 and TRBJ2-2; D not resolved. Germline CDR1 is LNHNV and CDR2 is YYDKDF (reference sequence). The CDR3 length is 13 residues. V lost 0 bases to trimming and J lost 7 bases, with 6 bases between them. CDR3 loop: CATSRDRSGELFF. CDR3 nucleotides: TGTGCCACCAGCAGAGATCGTAGCGGGGAGCTGTTTTTT.

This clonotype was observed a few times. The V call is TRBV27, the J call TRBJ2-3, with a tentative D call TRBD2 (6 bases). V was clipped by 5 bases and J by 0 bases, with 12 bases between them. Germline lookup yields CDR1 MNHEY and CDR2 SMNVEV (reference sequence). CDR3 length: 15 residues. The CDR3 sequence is CASSPPGTSTDTQYF. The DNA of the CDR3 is TGTGCCAGCAGTCCCCCCGGGACTAGCACAGATACGCAGTATTTT.

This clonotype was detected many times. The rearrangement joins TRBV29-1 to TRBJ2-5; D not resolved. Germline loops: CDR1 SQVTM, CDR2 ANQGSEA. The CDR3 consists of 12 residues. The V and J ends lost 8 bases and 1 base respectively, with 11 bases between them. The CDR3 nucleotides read TGCAGCACCCACTCGGCCCAAGAGACCCAGTACTTC. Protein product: CSTHSAQETQYF.

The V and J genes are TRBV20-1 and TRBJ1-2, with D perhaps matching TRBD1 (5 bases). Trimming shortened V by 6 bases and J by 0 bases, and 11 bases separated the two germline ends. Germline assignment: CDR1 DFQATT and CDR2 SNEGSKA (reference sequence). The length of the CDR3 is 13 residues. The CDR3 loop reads CSAGGAANYGYTF. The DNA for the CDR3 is TGCAGTGCCGGAGGGGCGGCTAACTATGGCTACACCTTC.

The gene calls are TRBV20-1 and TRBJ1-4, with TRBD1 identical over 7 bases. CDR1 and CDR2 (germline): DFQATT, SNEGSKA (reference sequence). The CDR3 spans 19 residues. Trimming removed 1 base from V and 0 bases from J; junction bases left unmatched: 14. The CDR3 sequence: CSARVHPQGRDATNEKLFF. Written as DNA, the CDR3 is TGCAGTGCTAGAGTGCACCCACAGGGGCGGGATGCAACTAATGAAAAACTGTTTTTT.

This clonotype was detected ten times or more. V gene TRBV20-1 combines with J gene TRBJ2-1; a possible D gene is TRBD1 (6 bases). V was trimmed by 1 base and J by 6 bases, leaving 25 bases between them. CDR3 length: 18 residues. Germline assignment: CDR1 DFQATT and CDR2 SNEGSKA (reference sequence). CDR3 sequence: CSARVPGRWQGFSNEQFF. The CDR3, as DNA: TGCAGTGCTAGAGTACCGGGACGGTGGCAGGGGTTCAGCAATGAGCAGTTCTTC.

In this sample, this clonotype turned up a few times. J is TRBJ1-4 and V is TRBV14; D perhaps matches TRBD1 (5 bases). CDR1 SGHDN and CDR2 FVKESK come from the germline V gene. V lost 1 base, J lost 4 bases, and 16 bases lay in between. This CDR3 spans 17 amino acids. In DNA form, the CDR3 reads TGTGCCAGCAGCCAAGCCCCACGGGGCGGGCTTAATGAAAAACTGTTTTTT. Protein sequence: CASSQAPRGGLNEKLFF.

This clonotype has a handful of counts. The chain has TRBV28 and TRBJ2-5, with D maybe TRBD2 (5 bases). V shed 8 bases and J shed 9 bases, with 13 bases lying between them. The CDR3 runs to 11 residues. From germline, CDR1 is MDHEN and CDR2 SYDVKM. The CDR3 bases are TGTGCCAGCTCCGCTGAGAGGGCCCAGTACTTC. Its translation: CASSAERAQYF.

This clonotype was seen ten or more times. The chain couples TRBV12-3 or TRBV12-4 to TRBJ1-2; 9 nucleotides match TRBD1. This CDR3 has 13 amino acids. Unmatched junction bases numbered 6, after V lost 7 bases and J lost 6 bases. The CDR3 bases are TGTGCCAGCACCCCGGGGACAGGGAATGGCTACACCTTC. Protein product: CASTPGTGNGYTF.

The CDR3 region is CATSDWALGTTDTQYF. Written as DNA, the CDR3 is TGTGCCACCAGTGATTGGGCCCTAGGAACGACAGATACGCAGTATTTT. This chain links TRBV24-1 with TRBJ2-3; D not resolved. The V end lost 2 bases, the J end lost 3 bases, and 14 bases lay between the germline ends. Germline V gene data show CDR1 as KGHDR and CDR2 as SFDVKD. There are 16 residues in the CDR3.

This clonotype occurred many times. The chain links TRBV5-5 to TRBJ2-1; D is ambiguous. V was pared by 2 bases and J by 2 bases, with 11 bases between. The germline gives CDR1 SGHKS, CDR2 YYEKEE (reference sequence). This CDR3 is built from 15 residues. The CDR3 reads CASSFGPETYNEQFF. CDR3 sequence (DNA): TGTGCCAGCAGCTTTGGACCGGAGACCTACAATGAGCAGTTCTTC.

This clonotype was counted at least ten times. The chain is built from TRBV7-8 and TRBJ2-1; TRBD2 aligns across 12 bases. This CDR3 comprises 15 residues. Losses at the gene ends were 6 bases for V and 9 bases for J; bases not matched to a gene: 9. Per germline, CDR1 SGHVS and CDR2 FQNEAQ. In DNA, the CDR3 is TGTGCCAGCAGATCCGGGACTAGCGGGTTTAGTGAGCAGTTCTTC. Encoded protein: CASRSGTSGFSEQFF.

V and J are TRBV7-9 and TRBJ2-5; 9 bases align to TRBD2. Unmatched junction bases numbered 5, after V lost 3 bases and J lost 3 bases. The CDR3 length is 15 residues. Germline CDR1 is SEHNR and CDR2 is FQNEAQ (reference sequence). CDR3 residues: CASSLASGVKETQYF. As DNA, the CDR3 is TGTGCCAGCAGCTTGGCTAGCGGGGTAAAAGAGACCCAGTACTTC.

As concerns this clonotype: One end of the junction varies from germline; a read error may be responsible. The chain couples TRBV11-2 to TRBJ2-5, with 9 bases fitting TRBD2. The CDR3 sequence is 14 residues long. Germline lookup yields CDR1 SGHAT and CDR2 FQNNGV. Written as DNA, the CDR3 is TGTGCCAGCAGATTAGCGGGAGTTCGGGAGACCCAGTACTTC. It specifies CASRLAGVRETQYF.

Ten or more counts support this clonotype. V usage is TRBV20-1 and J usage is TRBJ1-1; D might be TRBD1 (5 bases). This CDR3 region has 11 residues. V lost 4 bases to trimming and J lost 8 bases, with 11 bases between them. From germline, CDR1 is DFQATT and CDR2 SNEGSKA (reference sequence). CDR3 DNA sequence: TGCAGTGCTAAGCGGGGGATGGAAGCTTTCTTT. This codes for CSAKRGMEAFF.

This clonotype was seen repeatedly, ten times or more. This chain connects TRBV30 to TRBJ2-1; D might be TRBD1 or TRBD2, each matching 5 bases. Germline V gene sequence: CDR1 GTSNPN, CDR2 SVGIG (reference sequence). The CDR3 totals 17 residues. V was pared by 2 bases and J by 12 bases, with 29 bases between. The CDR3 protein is CAWSRQELKYRGVWQFF. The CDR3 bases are TGTGCCTGGAGTCGCCAGGAACTAAAGTATCGAGGGGTGTGGCAGTTCTTC. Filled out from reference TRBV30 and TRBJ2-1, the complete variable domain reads SQTIHQWPATLVQPVGSPLSLECTVEGTSNPNLYWYRQAAGRGLQLLFYSVGIGQISSEVPQNLSASRPQDRQFILSSKKLLLSDSGFYLCAWSRQELKYRGVWQFFGPGTRLTVL.

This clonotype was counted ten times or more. In nucleotides, the CDR3 is TGTGCCAGTAGTTCCGGGACAGGGTACTCCTACGAGCAGTACTTC. It encodes CASSSGTGYSYEQYF. This sequence joins TRBV19 and TRBJ2-7; 9 nucleotides line up with TRBD1. Germline-derived CDR1 and CDR2 are LNHDA and SQIVND (reference sequence). The ends lost 5 bases at V and 0 bases at J; junction bases unmatched: 5. CDR3 length: 15 amino acids.

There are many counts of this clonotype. DNA of the CDR3: TGTGCCAGCAGCTTAGCGGGGGGGGATCTTAATGAAGCTTTCTTT. It encodes CASSLAGGDLNEAFF. The chain has TRBV7-2 and TRBJ1-1; possibly TRBD1 for D (5 bases). The CDR3 length is 15 residues. Germline CDR1 is SGHTA and CDR2 is FQGNSA. With 0 bases removed from V and 7 bases from J, the gap between germline ends came to 15 bases.